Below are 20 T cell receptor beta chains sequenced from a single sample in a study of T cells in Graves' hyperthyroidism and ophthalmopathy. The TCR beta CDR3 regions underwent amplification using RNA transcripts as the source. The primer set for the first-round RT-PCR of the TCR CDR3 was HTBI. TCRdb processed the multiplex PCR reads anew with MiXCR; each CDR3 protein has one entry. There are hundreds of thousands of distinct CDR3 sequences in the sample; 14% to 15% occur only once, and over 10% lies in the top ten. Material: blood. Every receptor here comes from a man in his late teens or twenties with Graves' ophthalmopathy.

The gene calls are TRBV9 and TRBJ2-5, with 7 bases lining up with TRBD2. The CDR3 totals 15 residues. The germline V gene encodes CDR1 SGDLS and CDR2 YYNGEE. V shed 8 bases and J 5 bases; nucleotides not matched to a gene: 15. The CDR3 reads CARGGGGGERETQYF. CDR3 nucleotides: TGTGCCAGGGGGGGGGGGGGGGGGGAACGGGAGACCCAGTACTTC.

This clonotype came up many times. The CDR3, as DNA: TGTGCCAGCAGCGTAGACGGGACGGGGATGCAGTTCTTC. It is translated as CASSVDGTGMQFF. The chain carries TRBV9 and TRBJ2-1; D may match TRBD1 or TRBD2 (5 bases each). Looked up from germline, CDR1 is SGDLS and CDR2 is YYNGEE. The CDR3 runs to 13 residues. V was clipped by 0 bases and J by 12 bases, with 13 bases between them.

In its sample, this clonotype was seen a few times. CDR3 sequence (DNA): TGTGCCAGCAGTGCACAGGGGTTTGATGGCTACACCTTC. This translates into CASSAQGFDGYTF. The chain carries TRBV6-1 and TRBJ1-2; 7 bases are a match to TRBD1. This CDR3 spans 13 amino acids. J was trimmed by 6 bases and V by 4 bases; bases with no gene match: 5. Germline CDR1 and CDR2: MNHNS and SASEGT.

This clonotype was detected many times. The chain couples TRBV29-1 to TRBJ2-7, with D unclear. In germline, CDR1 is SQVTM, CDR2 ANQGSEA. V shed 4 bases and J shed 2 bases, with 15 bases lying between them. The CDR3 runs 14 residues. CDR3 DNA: TGCAGCGTTGTAATCCGGGCCGCTACCTACGAGCAGTACTTC. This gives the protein CSVVIRAATYEQYF.

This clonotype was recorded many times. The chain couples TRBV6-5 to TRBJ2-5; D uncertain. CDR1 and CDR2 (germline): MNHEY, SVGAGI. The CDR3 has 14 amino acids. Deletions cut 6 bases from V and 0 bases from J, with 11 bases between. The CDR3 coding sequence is TGTGCCAGCAGACCCAGACGTCACCAAGAGACCCAGTACTTC. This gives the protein CASRPRRHQETQYF.

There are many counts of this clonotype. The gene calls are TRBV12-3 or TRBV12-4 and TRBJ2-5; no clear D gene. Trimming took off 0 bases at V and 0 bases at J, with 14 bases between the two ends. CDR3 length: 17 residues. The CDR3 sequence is CASSLARDNGYQETQYF. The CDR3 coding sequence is TGTGCCAGCAGTTTAGCGCGAGACAATGGGTACCAAGAGACCCAGTACTTC.

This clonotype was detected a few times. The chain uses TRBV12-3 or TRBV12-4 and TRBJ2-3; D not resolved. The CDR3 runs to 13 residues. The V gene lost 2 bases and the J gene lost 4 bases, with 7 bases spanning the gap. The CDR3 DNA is TGTGCCAGCAGTTTACTGAGTGCAGATACGCAGTATTTT. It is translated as CASSLLSADTQYF.

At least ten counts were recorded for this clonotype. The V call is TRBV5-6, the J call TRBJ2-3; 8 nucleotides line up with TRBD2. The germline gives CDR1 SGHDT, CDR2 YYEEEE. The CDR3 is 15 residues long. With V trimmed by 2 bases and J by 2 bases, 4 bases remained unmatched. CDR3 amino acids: CASSLMREATDTQYF. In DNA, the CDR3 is TGTGCCAGCAGCTTAATGCGGGAGGCCACAGATACGCAGTATTTT.

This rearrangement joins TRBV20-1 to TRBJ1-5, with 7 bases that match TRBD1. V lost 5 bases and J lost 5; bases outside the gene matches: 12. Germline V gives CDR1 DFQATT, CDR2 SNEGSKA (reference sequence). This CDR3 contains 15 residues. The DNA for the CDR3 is TGCAGTGCTCCCTACCGAGGGACAGCGGATCAGCCCCAGCATTTT. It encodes CSAPYRGTADQPQHF.

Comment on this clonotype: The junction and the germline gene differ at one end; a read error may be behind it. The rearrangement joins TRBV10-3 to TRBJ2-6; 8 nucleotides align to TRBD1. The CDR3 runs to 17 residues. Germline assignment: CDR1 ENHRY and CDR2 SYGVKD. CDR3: CAVSTGTGDSGANVLTF. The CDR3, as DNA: TGTGCCGTCAGCACCGGGACAGGTGATTCTGGGGCCAACGTCCTGACTTTC.

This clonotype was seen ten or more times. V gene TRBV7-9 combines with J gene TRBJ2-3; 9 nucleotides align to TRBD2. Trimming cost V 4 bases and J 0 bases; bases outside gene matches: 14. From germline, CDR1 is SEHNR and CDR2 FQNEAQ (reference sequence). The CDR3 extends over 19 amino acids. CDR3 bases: TGTGCCAGCAGCTGGCTGAGCGGGGGGCGAGCGAGTAGCACAGATACGCAGTATTTT. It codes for CASSWLSGGRASSTDTQYF.

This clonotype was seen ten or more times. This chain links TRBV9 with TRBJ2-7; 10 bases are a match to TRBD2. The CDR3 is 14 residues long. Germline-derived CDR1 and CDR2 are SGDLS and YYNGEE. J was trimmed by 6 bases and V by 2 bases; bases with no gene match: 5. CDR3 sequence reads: CASSVALAGAEQYF. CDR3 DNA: TGTGCCAGCAGCGTTGCCCTAGCGGGAGCCGAGCAGTACTTC.

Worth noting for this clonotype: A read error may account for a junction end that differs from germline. CDR3 nucleotide sequence: TGTGCCAGCAGTTTATTTGGGATTAGAGAGGCCCAGTACTTC. Protein product: CASSLFGIREAQYF. The J gene is TRBJ2-5, the V gene TRBV27, with D hard to call. The CDR3 totals 14 residues. In germline, CDR1 is MNHEY, CDR2 SMNVEV (reference sequence).

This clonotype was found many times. DNA of the CDR3: TGTGCCAGCAGTTTATTGAATTCACCCCTCCACTTT. It is translated as CASSLLNSPLHF. The rearrangement uses TRBV28 and TRBJ1-6; D gene unclear. From germline, CDR1 is MDHEN and CDR2 SYDVKM. This CDR3 is 12 amino acids long. V lost 1 base to trimming and J lost 7 bases, with 2 bases between them.

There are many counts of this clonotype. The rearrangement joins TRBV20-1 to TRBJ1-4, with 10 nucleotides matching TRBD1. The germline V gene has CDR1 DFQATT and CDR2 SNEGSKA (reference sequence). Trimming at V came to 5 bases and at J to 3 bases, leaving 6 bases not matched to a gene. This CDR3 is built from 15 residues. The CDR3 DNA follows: TGCAGTGCTGACAGGGGGCGAGCAGCTAATGAAAAACTGTTTTTT. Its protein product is CSADRGRAANEKLFF.

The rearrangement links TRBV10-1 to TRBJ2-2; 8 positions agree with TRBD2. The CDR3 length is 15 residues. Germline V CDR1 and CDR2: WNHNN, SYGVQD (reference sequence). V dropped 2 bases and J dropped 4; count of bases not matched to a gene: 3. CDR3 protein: CASSEREGPTGELFF. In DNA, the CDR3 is TGCGCCAGCAGTGAGCGGGAGGGCCCCACCGGGGAGCTGTTTTTT.

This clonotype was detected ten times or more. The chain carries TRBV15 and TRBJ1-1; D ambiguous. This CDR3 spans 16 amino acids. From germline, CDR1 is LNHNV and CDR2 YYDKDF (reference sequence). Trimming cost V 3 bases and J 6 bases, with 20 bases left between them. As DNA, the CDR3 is TGTGCCACCAGCAGGGAGGGTATTGGACGTGTCTCTGAAGCTTTCTTT. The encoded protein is CATSREGIGRVSEAFF.

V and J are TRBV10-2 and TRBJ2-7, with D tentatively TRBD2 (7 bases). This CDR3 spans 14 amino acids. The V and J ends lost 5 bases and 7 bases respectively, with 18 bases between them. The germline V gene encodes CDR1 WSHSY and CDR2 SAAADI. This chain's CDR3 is CASSLRGGAKEQYF. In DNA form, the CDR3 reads TGCGCCAGCAGTCTTCGAGGGGGGGCCAAAGAGCAGTACTTC.

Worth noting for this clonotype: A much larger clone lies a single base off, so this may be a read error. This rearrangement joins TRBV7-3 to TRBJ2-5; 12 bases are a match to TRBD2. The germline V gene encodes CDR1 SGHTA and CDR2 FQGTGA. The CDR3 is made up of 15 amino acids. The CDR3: CAGSFPLAGGTAQYF. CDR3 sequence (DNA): TGTGCCGGCAGCTTCCCACTAGCGGGGGGAACGGCCCAGTACTTC.

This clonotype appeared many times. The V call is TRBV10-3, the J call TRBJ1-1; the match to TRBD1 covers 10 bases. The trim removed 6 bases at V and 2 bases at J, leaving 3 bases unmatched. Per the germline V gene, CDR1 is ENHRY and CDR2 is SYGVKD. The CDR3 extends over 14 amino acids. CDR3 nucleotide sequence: TGTGCCATCAGCCGGACAGGGGGTAACACTGAAGCTTTCTTT. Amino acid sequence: CAISRTGGNTEAFF.